Listed below are T cell receptor beta chains from one sample, sequenced in a study of blood T cells in healthy people across ages. TCRdb used MiXCR to reprocess the 5' RACE reads, holding one entry per CDR3 protein. Here the sample spans some 1,800,000 distinct CDR3 sequences, around 40% being singletons. The material sequenced was blood. The receptor set was obtained from a human donor in good health. Both conserved end residues are part of each CDR3. A D gene is named only where the DNA matches it firmly. The size field is filled for only some rows; it gives once, few, many or a size class.

>.|TRBJ2-2|TRBV7-8|.
TGTGCCAGCAGCCGTGTGTGGGGCACCGGGGAGCTGTTTTTT
CASSRVWGTGELFF
>TRBD1|TRBJ2-7|TRBV20-1|.
TGCAGTGCTAGGACGACAGGGGGAAACTACGAGCAGTACTTC
CSARTTGGNYEQYF
>.|TRBJ2-5|TRBV4-3|once
TGCGCCAGCAGCCAGCACTACAGAGGGCGAGAGACCCAGTACTTC
CASSQHYRGRETQYF
>.|TRBJ2-1|TRBV7-2|.
TGTGCCAGCAGCAACGGGGCCTACAATGAGCAGTTCTTC
CASSNGAYNEQFF
>.|TRBJ2-4|TRBV15|few
TGTGCCACCAGCAGAGATCGAGTAGGGGGCGGGAGTGGTCCGTCTCAGTACTTC
CATSRDRVGGGSGPSQYF
>TRBD1|TRBJ1-1|TRBV7-2|few
TGTGCCAGCAGCCTTCGACAGGGAGGAGGGACTGAAGCTTTCTTT
CASSLRQGGGTEAFF
>TRBD1|TRBJ2-1|TRBV7-9|.
TGTGCCAGCAACGAAGCGGCGAGAAGGGGGCCCTACAATGAGCAGTTCTTC
CASNEAARRGPYNEQFF
>TRBD1|TRBJ2-1|TRBV12-3/TRBV12-4|.
TGTGCCGGCAGCCCAAATTCCGGACAGGGGATACATGAGCAGTTCTTC
CAGSPNSGQGIHEQFF
>.|TRBJ2-4|TRBV4-3|few
TGCGCCAGCAGCCAAGATTACTGGAATCCTTTATTCCCCGAAAACATTCAGTACTTC
CASSQDYWNPLFPENIQYF
>.|TRBJ1-3|TRBV7-2|.
TGTGCCAGCAGCTTATCAGGGTGGCACACCATATATTTT
CASSLSGWHTIYF
>.|TRBJ1-2|TRBV12-5|.
TGTGCTAGTGGTTTGTATGCAGGGTATGGCTACACCTTC
CASGLYAGYGYTF
>.|TRBJ2-1|TRBV5-1|.
TGCGCCAGCAGCTCGGAAAGCGTAAATGAGCAGTTCTTC
CASSSESVNEQFF
>.|TRBJ2-6|TRBV7-9|.
TGTGCCAGCAGCCTGGATAGGGGCGGGGACTCTGGGGCCAACGTCCTGACTTTC
CASSLDRGGDSGANVLTF
>.|TRBJ2-1|TRBV20-1|.
TGCAGTGCTAATAGCCACTCCTACAATGAGCAGTTCTTC
CSANSHSYNEQFF
>TRBD2|TRBJ2-3|TRBV7-2|once
TGTGCCAGCAGCTTAGTGGCGAGCGGGGGCCTCACGGATACGCAGTATTTT
CASSLVASGGLTDTQYF
>TRBD2|TRBJ2-5|TRBV7-3|.
TGTACCAGCGCCTCGGGCGGGGGGGCCCGTGAGACCCAGTACTTC
CTSASGGGARETQYF
>TRBD2|TRBJ2-5|TRBV20-1|once
TGCAGTGCTAGAGCTTATAGCGGGGCCCAAGAGACCCAGTACTTC
CSARAYSGAQETQYF
>.|TRBJ1-6|TRBV3-1|few
TGTGCCAGCAGCATCCAGGGCCCTTCGGATTCACCCCTCCACTTT
CASSIQGPSDSPLHF
>.|TRBJ1-1|TRBV7-9|few
TGTGCCAGCAGCCGCCGAGGGACCCAGGGGAACACTGAAGCTTTCTTT
CASSRRGTQGNTEAFF
>TRBD1|TRBJ2-7|TRBV2|.
TGTGCCAGCAAACGGACAGGACAGTACGAGCAGTACTTC
CASKRTGQYEQYF
>.|TRBJ2-7|TRBV6-6|few
TGTGCCAGCAGTAGGGAGGTCCCGGGACTGCTGTACTTC
CASSREVPGLLYF
>.|TRBJ2-1|TRBV29-1|once
TGCAGCGCAACAGGGAGCTCCTACAATGAGCTGTTCTTC
CSATGSSYNELFF
>TRBD2|TRBJ2-5|TRBV27|.
TGTGCCAGCAGTTGGGCGGGGGGGTCGGAGACCCAGTACTTC
CASSWAGGSETQYF
>.|TRBJ1-1|TRBV28|.
TGTGCCAGCAGTCCTCCCTCTCCTTCTGTAGCTTTCTTT
CASSPPSPSVAFF
>TRBD2|TRBJ2-7|TRBV4-3|.
TGCGCCAGCAGCCTCACTTGGGGGGGATCCTACGAGCAGTACTTC
CASSLTWGGSYEQYF
>.|TRBJ2-6|TRBV9|few
TGTGCCAGCAGCGTAGGGTACTCTGGGGCCAACGTCCTGACTTTC
CASSVGYSGANVLTF
>.|TRBJ2-3|TRBV7-2|.
TGTGCCAGCAGCCCGCAATACGCCTCAGATACGCAGTATTTT
CASSPQYASDTQYF
>.|TRBJ1-2|TRBV29-1|few
TGCAGCGTTGAAGATCGGGGCCAGGGCTATGGCTACACCTTC
CSVEDRGQGYGYTF
>.|TRBJ1-1|TRBV6-1|few
TGTGCCAGCAGTGATGAGGCCGGGGGCCTGCGGGAGGTTCACGCTGAAGCTTTCTTT
CASSDEAGGLREVHAEAFF
>.|TRBJ1-2|TRBV2|few
TGTGCCAGCAGTGTCGACACGCTCGGCTACACCTTC
CASSVDTLGYTF
>.|TRBJ1-2|TRBV7-2|few
TGTGCCAGCAGCTTATCAGGGGTGAGGCAGGGAAATCTGAGGGGCTATGGCTACACCTTC
CASSLSGVRQGNLRGYGYTF
>TRBD2|TRBJ2-3|TRBV6-5|few
TGTGCCAGCAGTTACTCGGGTCCAGCGGGGGGGCCCCTGGGAGATACGCAGTATTTT
CASSYSGPAGGPLGDTQYF
>.|TRBJ1-2|TRBV7-2|.
TGTGCCAGCAGCTTAGACCGGGCCTCTAACTATGGCTACACCTTC
CASSLDRASNYGYTF
>.|TRBJ1-5|TRBV6-1|few
TGTGCCAGCAGTCAGACGTTTAGCAATCAGCCCCAGCATTTT
CASSQTFSNQPQHF
>.|TRBJ2-7|TRBV4-1|.
TGCGCCAGCAGCCAAGTTGGGACGTCCCTCGACGAGCAGTACTTC
CASSQVGTSLDEQYF
>.|TRBJ2-1|TRBV4-3|few
TGCGCCGGCAGCCAACAAGGGAATGAGCAGTTCTTC
CAGSQQGNEQFF
>TRBD1|TRBJ1-1|TRBV3-1|.
TGTGCCAGCAGCCACGCCGGGACAGGGTACACTGAAGCTTTCTTT
CASSHAGTGYTEAFF
>TRBD1|TRBJ1-2|TRBV5-1|once
TGCGCCAGCAGCGGGACAGGGTCCCGGAGAGCGGATGGTGGCTACACCTTC
CASSGTGSRRADGGYTF
>TRBD2|TRBJ2-1|TRBV6-6|.
TGTGCCAGCAGTTACCTAGCGGGGAGCTCCTACAATGAGCAGTTCTTC
CASSYLAGSSYNEQFF
>.|TRBJ2-1|TRBV29-1|.
TGCAGCGTTGGCAGGCTGGGGAATGAGCAGTTCTTC
CSVGRLGNEQFF
>.|TRBJ2-1|TRBV12-3/TRBV12-4|.
TGTGCCAGCAGTACCGGCCCCGACAAGTTCTCCTACAATGAGCAGTTCTTC
CASSTGPDKFSYNEQFF
>.|TRBJ2-5|TRBV29-1|few
TGCAGCGTTCTTCCGTTCAACAGGGACCAAGAGACCCAGTACTTC
CSVLPFNRDQETQYF
>.|TRBJ1-1|TRBV6-2/TRBV6-3|.
TGTGCCAGCAGTTACGACACACGGAAGAGGACTGAAGCTTTCTTT
CASSYDTRKRTEAFF
>.|TRBJ2-5|TRBV2|.
TGTGCCAGCAGGGCCCGCGAAACACAAGAGACCCAGTACTTC
CASRARETQETQYF
>.|TRBJ2-1|TRBV12-3/TRBV12-4|.
TGTGCCAGCACCCCAACTGCGAGCTCCTACAATGAGCAGTTCTTC
CASTPTASSYNEQFF